The 3 T cell receptor beta chains given below trace back to one sample, sequenced in a study of T-cell memory formation after mild COVID-19. TCRdb ran MiXCR on the 5' RACE reads and lists one entry per CDR3 protein. This sample carries about 210,000 distinct CDR3 sequences, under 12% of them seen once, and the ten largest clones take under 3.5%. Sequenced sample: PBMCs or a T cell subset sorted from them (not recorded which). All receptors derive from a young man who had mild COVID-19 (a few samples of this study predate the infection). Cell type and time point are not known.

This clonotype was seen ten or more times. The chain is built from TRBV7-3 and TRBJ1-6; 7 positions agree with TRBD1. With 2 bases clipped from V and 7 bases from J, the junction kept 2 bases outside the gene matches. Germline values: CDR1 SGHTA, CDR2 FQGTGA. There are 14 residues in the CDR3. CDR3 residues: CASSLSQGNSPLHF. The CDR3 DNA reads as TGTGCCAGCAGCTTATCACAGGGGAATTCACCCCTCCACTTT.

The chain joins TRBV7-2 to TRBJ1-5, with TRBD1 matching over 9 bases. Germline values: CDR1 SGHTA, CDR2 FQGNSA. CDR3 length: 14 amino acids. The V segment lost 5 bases and the J segment 5 bases; nucleotides outside the gene matches: 4. CDR3 coding DNA: TGTGCCAGCAGCCGGGACAGGGAGTATCAGCCCCAGCATTTT. It specifies CASSRDREYQPQHF.

This clonotype was found a few times. The rearrangement uses TRBV7-9 and TRBJ2-5, with TRBD2 matching over 13 bases. The CDR3 is 15 residues long. CDR1 SEHNR and CDR2 FQNEAQ come from the germline V gene (reference sequence). The V and J ends lost 5 bases and 3 bases, in that order; junction bases with no gene match: 3. The CDR3 DNA sequence: TGTGCCAGCAGCGAAGGGACTAGCGGGGAAGAGACCCAGTACTTC. Its translation: CASSEGTSGEETQYF.